This T cell receptor (beta chain) is from a study of CD8+CD57+ T cells in acquired aplastic anemia. Study background: The sorted CD4+ and CD8+ cells yielded an average about 3.3 ug of DNA. Findings of the study overall: CD8+ Simpson's diversity did not differ significantly between patients and controls.

All sequencing subjects had displayed CD8+CD57+ cell expansion on flow cytometry. At the time of blood sampling, patients had not yet received any therapy. Profiling that covered TCR beta VDJ and CDR3 relied on genomic DNA as its template. TCRdb processed the reads anew with MiXCR; each CDR3 protein has one entry. This table has 310,000 or so distinct CDR3 sequences, 45% to 65% appearing once. CDR3 size: 15 residues. The germline CDR1 and CDR2 sequences are WNHNN and SYGVQD (reference sequence). Worth noting for this clonotype: Its antigen remains unknown. The junction departs from the called germline gene at one end, perhaps through a read error.

Sequenced sample: sorted CD4+, CD8+, or CD8+CD57+ T cells (not recorded which) from PBMCs. The clonotype was recovered from a human donor with aplastic anemia. This chain connects TRBV10-1 to TRBJ1-5, with D perhaps matching TRBD1 (6 bases). The CDR3 here is CASRAAGTIIQPQHF. The CDR3 nucleotides are TGCGCCAGCAGGGCGGCCGGGACAATTATTCAGCCCCAGCATTTC.